This note documents a single T cell receptor beta chain sequence. This receptor's antigen is unknown. No base quality values were provided; no much bigger clone lies one nucleotide off. This sample was taken from a study of blood T cell repertoires in COVID-19 (dated by TCRdb to between 2020 and 2021). For context, the study as a whole: Collaborator samples came from the United States, Italy and Spain and covered acute and convalescent phases of COVID-19. The material from the prospective study consisted of cDNA or gDNA derived from T cells, B-cell-depleted T cells, or PBMCs. The dataset comprised deeply sampled blood TCRbeta repertoires from subjects exposed to, actively infected with, or recovered from COVID-19. The repertoires were released in a freely available public database meant as a resource for research on the immune response to SARS-CoV-2. The samples were drawn from the first 160 participants of the ongoing ImmuneRACE study and from some 1,300 subjects provided by 6 global collaborators. A de-identified subject ID, COVID-19 status, age in years and sex were almost always included in the sample metadata. Where available, HLA class I and class II types were obtained from metadata supplied by the sample provider rather than from assay-based typing. What the authors observed across the whole study: The amount of clinical and demographic metadata varied by source and participant and was provided uncurated.

Participants in the prospective study were aged about 18 to 100 years, lived in some 24 United States geographic areas, and enrolled through a virtual design. To assign participants to cohorts, the prospective study relied on clinical history that participants themselves reported in a screening survey and a study questionnaire. ImmuneRACE Cohort 3 recovered participants were defined by two consecutive negative NP/OP PCR tests, healthcare professional clearance, or symptom resolution. Each participant in the prospective study had whole blood, serum and a nasopharyngeal or oropharyngeal swab collected by mobile phlebotomists. Participants in the prospective study had the option to provide additional blood draws and questionnaires over a roughly 2-month period. Prospective study blood samples were shipped either frozen or at room temperature before DNA extraction. The V and J ends are trimmed by 4 bases and 7 bases, leaving 20 bases between them. From a lookup of the germline V gene (reference sequence), CDR1 and CDR2 are LNHNV and YYDKDF. The CDR3 measures 15 amino acids from cysteine to phenylalanine. CDR3 DNA only is kept here, 45 bases in frame from base 1.

The immunoSEQ Assay, a bias-controlled multiplex PCR, was used to amplify TCRbeta CDR3 regions from genomic DNA. Processing in the source paper ran as follows. The number of nucleated cells in each sample was estimated from the amplification of reference gene primers within the assay. Sequence reads were collapsed and filtered to measure the absolute abundance of every unique TCRbeta CDR3 rearrangement. Productive Simpson clonality was computed per sample as the square root of Simpson's diversity index over productive rearrangements. TCRdb's version of the immuneACCESS table is confined to in-frame rearrangements and falls short of the full clone set. An unresolved V gene accounts for under half of the shortfall where checked; the remainder is of unknown origin. The V and J calls and clone size come from that table; D and trimming were worked out from the DNA. The sample table records some 270,000 clones; 65% to 85% of these occur just once. Clones ranked in the top ten supply around 3.7% of the sample.

The TCR originated in a man aged 45-65 years who had recovered from COVID-19. Recombination linked TRBV15 to TRBJ2-7; TRBD2 is possibly the D segment (7 matching bases). The source material was PBMCs or T cells enriched from blood (not recorded which). The DNA sequence reads TGTGCCACCAGCACGACGGGTAGAGGGGGGGAGGAGCAGTACTTC. Its translation reads: CATSTTGRGGEEQYF.